This section outlines one T cell receptor beta chain sequence together with its context. Its antigen is unidentified. The CDR3 is 14 residues long. The V segment lost 7 bases and the J segment 2 bases; nucleotides outside the gene matches: 6. Preparation of the TCRbeta library was carried out with unique molecular identifiers. TCRdb itself ran the PCR reads through MiXCR, one entry per CDR3 protein. The sample contains 700,000 to 850,000 distinct CDR3 sequences, 16% of which appear only once. The sample belongs to a study of T-cell reconstitution after alpha-beta-depleted transplantation in children. General study results and limits: Where some patients showed high TCRbeta diversity at day 60, it came from recipient T cells and thymic progenitors that had survived. Reportedly, alpha-beta T cells present about two months post-transplant originated from several hundred expanded clones of graft origin.

This sequence originates from a male patient aged 10 to 17 who had a stem cell transplant for acute lymphoblastic leukemia, so the T cells may come from the graft donor. The sequenced sample was PBMCs, mostly from graft donor cells, obtained 360 days after TCRalphabeta/CD19-depleted stem cell transplant. This sequence joins TRBV12-3 or TRBV12-4 and TRBJ1-1; TRBD1 aligns across 8 bases. CDR3 in DNA: TGTGCCAGCACCAAGGGACAGGTAAACACTGAAGCTTTCTTT. As protein: CASTKGQVNTEAFF.